The clone carrying this T cell receptor beta chain was counted only a few times. This sample is part of a study of control samples from healthy donors and cancer patients. The CDR3 is made up of 13 amino acids. Trimming took off 3 bases at V and 7 bases at J, with 10 bases between the two ends. Germline CDR1 is KGHSH and CDR2 is LQKENI. Here immunoSEQ multiplex PCR was the method, and the copy in TCRdb shows in-frame clones only, minus some. Of around 200,000 clones in the sample, 80% to 95% are singletons; the top ten hold roughly 1.5%. The sequenced material came from blood. The clonotype was recovered from a man aged 18 to 35 in good health. The chain combines TRBV18 with TRBJ1-5; D gene ambiguous. The CDR3 sequence: CASSPSQRQPQHF. The CDR3 region has the DNA TGTGCCAGCTCACCTTCACAGCGGCAGCCCCAGCATTTT.